The rows below give T cell receptor beta chains drawn from one sample of a study of shared clonotypes between healthy human individuals. The repertoire was sequenced with immunoSEQ multiplex PCR; TCRdb's copy has only in-frame clones and lacks some. The table has 2 million to 2.5 million clones, 85% to 95% seen once; the top ten hold approximately 0.4%. Sequenced: naive CD4+ T cells from PBMCs. All receptors derive from a young man in good health. Some clones in this sample may be carry-over from other donors' samples. Both conserved end residues are part of each CDR3. The order of the fields is clone size, CDR3 length, D gene, V gene, J gene, CDR3 DNA, CDR3 protein. A D gene is named only where the DNA matches it firmly. A row's size may be missing; if present it is once, few, many or a size class.

.	13	.	TRBV19	TRBJ2-1	TGTGCCAGTAGTATAGGGAGTCCCAATGAGCAGTTCTTC	CASSIGSPNEQFF
.	13	.	TRBV19	TRBJ2-7	TGTGCCAATATCAGGGTACCACCCTACGAGCAGTACTTC	CANIRVPPYEQYF
.	13	.	TRBV5-4	TRBJ1-1	TGTGCCAGCAGCTCGGGTGGGGATTTTGAAGCTTTCTTT	CASSSGGDFEAFF
.	22	TRBD2	TRBV18	TRBJ2-3	TGTGCCAGCTCAAAGGTTCTCGGACTAGCGGGAGGGGAATCGCGAGGCACAGATACGCAGTATTTT	CASSKVLGLAGGESRGTDTQYF
.	16	.	TRBV7-6	TRBJ2-7	TGTGCCAGCAGCCCATTTAATGTGGGATCAGATTACGAGCAGTACTTC	CASSPFNVGSDYEQYF
.	13	.	TRBV6-6	TRBJ2-3	TGTGCCAGTACGGACGGCAGCACAGATACGCAGTATTTT	CASTDGSTDTQYF
once	13	TRBD2	TRBV6-4	TRBJ2-1	TGTGCCAGCAGTGTCCAAAGGGAGGGGGAGCAGTTCTTC	CASSVQREGEQFF
.	15	TRBD2	TRBV15	TRBJ2-7	TGTGCCACCAGCAGACCCCCGGGACTAGCGAGGAAGCAGTACTTC	CATSRPPGLARKQYF
.	16	TRBD1	TRBV5-1	TRBJ1-1	TGCGCCAGCAGCTTGCCGGGGACAGGGAAGAACACTGAAGCTTTCTTT	CASSLPGTGKNTEAFF
.	15	TRBD1	TRBV29-1	TRBJ1-2	TGCAGCGTTGGGGGGACAGGGGCGATGGCCTATGGCTACACCTTC	CSVGGTGAMAYGYTF
.	14	.	TRBV2	TRBJ1-2	TGTGCCAGCAGTGAATCAGGCTCTGACTATGGCTACACCTTC	CASSESGSDYGYTF
.	18	.	TRBV14	TRBJ2-3	TGTGCCAGCAGCCAAACCCGGGACGAACAAAAAAGACGAGATACGCAGTATTTT	CASSQTRDEQKRRDTQYF
.	15	.	TRBV28	TRBJ1-2	TGTGCCAGCAGTTTATGGCGCAGCCTTAACTATGGCTACACCTTC	CASSLWRSLNYGYTF
.	14	.	TRBV28	TRBJ1-2	TGTGCCAGCAGTTTGCCAGGGTCAATCTATGGCTACACCTTC	CASSLPGSIYGYTF
.	14	.	TRBV27	TRBJ1-1	TGTGCCAGCAGTTTAGGGGGGATTCACACTGAAGCTTTCTTT	CASSLGGIHTEAFF
.	12	.	TRBV28	TRBJ2-7	TGTGCCAGCAGCCTAGGGGAATACGAGCAGTACTTC	CASSLGEYEQYF
.	16	.	TRBV7-9	TRBJ1-5	TGTGCCAGCAGCTTAGGTGCGGGGCGGGGAGATCAGCCCCAGCATTTT	CASSLGAGRGDQPQHF
.	17	.	TRBV6-1	TRBJ1-5	TGTGCCAGCAGTGCCCTATATGGGGGGGGATACAGTCAGCCCCAGCATTTT	CASSALYGGGYSQPQHF
.	14	.	TRBV4-3	TRBJ2-7	TGCGCCAGCAGCCAAGAAGTACCGTCCTACGAGCAGTACTTC	CASSQEVPSYEQYF
few	14	.	TRBV4-2	TRBJ1-1	TGTGCCAGCAGCCATTTATCTCGGAACACTGAAGCTTTCTTT	CASSHLSRNTEAFF
.	14	.	TRBV6-1	TRBJ2-5	TGTGCCAGCAGTGAATTCGAAAGAGCGGAGACCCAGTACTTC	CASSEFERAETQYF
.	17	.	TRBV6-8	TRBJ1-2	TGTGCCAGCAGTTACTTCGTTACAGGCGAAACTAACTATGGCTACACCTTC	CASSYFVTGETNYGYTF
.	12	.	TRBV28	TRBJ1-2	TGTGCCAGCAATGACCTAAACTATGGCTACACCTTC	CASNDLNYGYTF
.	15	.	TRBV4-2	TRBJ1-5	TGTGCCAGCAGCCAAGCGCCCGGTGGAGGTCAGCCCCAGCATTTT	CASSQAPGGGQPQHF
.	14	.	TRBV7-2	TRBJ2-5	TGTGCCAGCAGCTTAGACGGGGGCAGGGAGACCCAGTACTTC	CASSLDGGRETQYF
.	13	TRBD1	TRBV14	TRBJ1-2	TGTGCCAGCAGCCGCGACAGGGACTATGGCTACACCTTC	CASSRDRDYGYTF
.	15	TRBD1	TRBV18	TRBJ1-1	TGTGCCAGCTCACCCTACTCGACAGGGGTCACTGAAGCTTTCTTT	CASSPYSTGVTEAFF
.	14	.	TRBV28	TRBJ1-1	TGTGCCAGCAGTTCGCCCCTCAGGGCCACTGAAGCTTTCTTT	CASSSPLRATEAFF
.	14	.	TRBV28	TRBJ1-3	TGTGCCAGCAGTGCTCCAGGGGCTGGAAACACCATATATTTT	CASSAPGAGNTIYF
.	14	.	TRBV10-1	TRBJ1-1	TGCGCCAGCAGTAAAATCGGCCCTAACACTGAAGCTTTCTTT	CASSKIGPNTEAFF